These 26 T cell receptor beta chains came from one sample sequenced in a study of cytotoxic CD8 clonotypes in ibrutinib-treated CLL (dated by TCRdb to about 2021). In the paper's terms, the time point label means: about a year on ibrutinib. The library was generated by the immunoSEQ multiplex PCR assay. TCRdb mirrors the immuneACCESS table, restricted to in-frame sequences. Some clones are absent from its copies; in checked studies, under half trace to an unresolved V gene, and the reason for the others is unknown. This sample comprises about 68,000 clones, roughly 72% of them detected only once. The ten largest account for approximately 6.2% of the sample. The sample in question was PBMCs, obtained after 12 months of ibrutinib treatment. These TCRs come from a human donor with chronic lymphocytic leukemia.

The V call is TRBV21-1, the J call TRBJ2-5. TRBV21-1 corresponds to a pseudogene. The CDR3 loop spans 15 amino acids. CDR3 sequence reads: CASSSLGDDQEAQYF. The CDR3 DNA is TGTGCCAGCAGCTCCCTCGGGGACGATCAAGAGGCCCAGTACTTC.

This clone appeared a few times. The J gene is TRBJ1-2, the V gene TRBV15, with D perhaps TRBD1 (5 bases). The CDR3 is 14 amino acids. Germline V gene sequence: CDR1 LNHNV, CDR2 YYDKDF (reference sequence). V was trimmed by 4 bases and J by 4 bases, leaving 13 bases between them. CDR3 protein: CATSMGGTAYGYTF. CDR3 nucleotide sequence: TGTGCCACCAGCATGGGCGGGACCGCCTATGGCTACACCTTC. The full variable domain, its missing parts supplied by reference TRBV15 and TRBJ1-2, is DAMVIQNPRYQVTQFGKPVTLSCSQTLNHNVMYWYQQKSSQAPKLLFHYYDKDFNNEADTPDNFQSRRPNTSFCFLDIRSPGLGDTAMYLCATSMGGTAYGYTFGSGTRLTVV.

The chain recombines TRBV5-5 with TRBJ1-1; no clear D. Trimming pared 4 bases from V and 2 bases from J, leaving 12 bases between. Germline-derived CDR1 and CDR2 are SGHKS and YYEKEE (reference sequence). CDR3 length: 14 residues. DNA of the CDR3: TGTGCCAGCAGCGGCGGGTACTCTAACACTGAAGCTTTCTTT. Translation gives CASSGGYSNTEAFF.

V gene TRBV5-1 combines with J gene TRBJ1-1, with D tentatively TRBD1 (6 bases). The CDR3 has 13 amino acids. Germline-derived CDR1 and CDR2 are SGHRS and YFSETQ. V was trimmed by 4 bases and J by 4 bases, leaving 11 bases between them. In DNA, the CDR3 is TGCGCCAGCAGCAGAGACAGGAGCACTGAAGCTTTCTTT. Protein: CASSRDRSTEAFF.

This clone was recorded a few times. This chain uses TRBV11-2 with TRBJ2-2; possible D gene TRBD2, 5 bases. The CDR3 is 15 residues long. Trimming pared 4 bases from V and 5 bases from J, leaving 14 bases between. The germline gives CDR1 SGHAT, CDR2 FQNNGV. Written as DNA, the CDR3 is TGTGCCAGCAGCTCCGGGATTCTAGGAACCGGGGAGCTGTTTTTT. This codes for CASSSGILGTGELFF.

In DNA, the CDR3 is TGTGCCAGCAGTGAGGGACCTCCTTTCTACGAGCAGTACTTC. This codes for CASSEGPPFYEQYF. This chain connects TRBV6-5 to TRBJ2-7; D possibly matches TRBD1 or TRBD2 (5 bases each). Germline CDR1 is MNHEY and CDR2 is SVGAGI. The CDR3 contains 14 residues. V dropped 5 bases and J dropped 3 bases, with 14 bases sitting between them.

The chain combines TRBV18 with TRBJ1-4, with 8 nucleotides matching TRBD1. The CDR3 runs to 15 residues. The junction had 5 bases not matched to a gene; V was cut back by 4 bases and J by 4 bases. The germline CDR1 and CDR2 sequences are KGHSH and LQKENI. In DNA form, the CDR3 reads TGTGCCAGCTCACAGGACAGGGACGTTAATGAAAAACTGTTTTTT. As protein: CASSQDRDVNEKLFF.

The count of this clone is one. The CDR3 sequence is CASSQDVGARGLSYEQYF. The DNA for the CDR3 is TGCGCCAGCAGCCAAGACGTCGGGGCTAGGGGGTTATCCTACGAGCAGTACTTC. The chain combines TRBV4-3 with TRBJ2-7; tentative D call: TRBD1 (6 bases). Germline V gives CDR1 LGHNA, CDR2 YSLEER. The CDR3 covers 18 residues. With 0 bases removed from V and 1 base from J, the gap between germline ends came to 19 bases.

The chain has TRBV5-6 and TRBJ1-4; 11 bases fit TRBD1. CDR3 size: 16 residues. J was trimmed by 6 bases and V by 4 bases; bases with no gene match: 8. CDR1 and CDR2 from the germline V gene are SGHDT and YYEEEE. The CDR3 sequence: CASSPGTGGPHEKLFF. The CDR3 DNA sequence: TGTGCCAGCAGCCCTGGGACAGGGGGTCCTCATGAAAAACTGTTTTTT.

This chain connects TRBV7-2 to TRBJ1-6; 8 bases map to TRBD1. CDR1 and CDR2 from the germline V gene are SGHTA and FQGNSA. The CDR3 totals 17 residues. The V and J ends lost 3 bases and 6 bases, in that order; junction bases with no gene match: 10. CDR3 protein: CASSFFPGTGGNSPLHF. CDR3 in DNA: TGTGCCAGCAGCTTTTTTCCCGGGACAGGTGGTAATTCACCCCTCCACTTT.

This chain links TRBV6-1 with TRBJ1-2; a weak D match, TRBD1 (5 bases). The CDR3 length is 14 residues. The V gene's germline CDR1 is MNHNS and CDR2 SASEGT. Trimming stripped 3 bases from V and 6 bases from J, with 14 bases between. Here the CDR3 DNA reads TGTGCCAGCAGTGATGGGACCGCTCTTGATGGCTACACCTTC. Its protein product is CASSDGTALDGYTF.

The chain's CDR3 is CASSPFPTGTGGSYEQYF. DNA of the CDR3: TGTGCCAGCTCACCTTTTCCAACCGGGACAGGGGGCTCCTACGAGCAGTACTTC. The chain couples TRBV18 to TRBJ2-7; the match to TRBD1 covers 11 bases. V was clipped by 3 bases and J by 0 bases; unmatched bases: 10. The CDR3 covers 18 residues. The germline CDR1 and CDR2 sequences are KGHSH and LQKENI. The full variable domain, its missing parts supplied by reference TRBV18 and TRBJ2-7, is NAGVMQNPRHLVRRRGQEARLRCSPMKGHSHVYWYRQLPEEGLKFMVYLQKENIIDESGMPKERFSAEFPKEGPSILRIQQVVRGDSAAYFCASSPFPTGTGGSYEQYFGPGTRLTVT.

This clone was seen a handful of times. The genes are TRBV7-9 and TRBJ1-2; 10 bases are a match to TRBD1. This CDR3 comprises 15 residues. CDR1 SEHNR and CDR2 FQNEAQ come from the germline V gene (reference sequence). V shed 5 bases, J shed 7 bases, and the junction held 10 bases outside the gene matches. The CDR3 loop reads CASSKLGTGDTGYTF. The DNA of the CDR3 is TGTGCCAGCAGCAAACTAGGGACAGGGGATACTGGCTACACCTTC.

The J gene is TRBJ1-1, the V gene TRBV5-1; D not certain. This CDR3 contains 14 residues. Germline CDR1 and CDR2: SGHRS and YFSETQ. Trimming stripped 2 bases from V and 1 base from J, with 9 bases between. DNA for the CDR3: TGCGCCAGCAGCTTAAATGGCCCGAACACTGAAGCTTTCTTT. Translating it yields CASSLNGPNTEAFF.

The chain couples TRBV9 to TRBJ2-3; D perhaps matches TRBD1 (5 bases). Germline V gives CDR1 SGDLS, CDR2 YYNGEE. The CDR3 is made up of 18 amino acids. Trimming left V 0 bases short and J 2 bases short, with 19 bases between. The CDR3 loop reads CASSVGQGQALTTDTQYF. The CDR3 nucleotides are TGTGCCAGCAGCGTAGGCCAGGGTCAAGCACTAACCACAGATACGCAGTATTTT.

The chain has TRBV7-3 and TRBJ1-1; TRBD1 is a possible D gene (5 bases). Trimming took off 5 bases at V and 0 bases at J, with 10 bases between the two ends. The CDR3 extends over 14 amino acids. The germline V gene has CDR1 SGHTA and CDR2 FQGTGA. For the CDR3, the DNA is TGTGCCAGCAGCGCTGGGGGAATGAACACTGAAGCTTTCTTT. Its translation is CASSAGGMNTEAFF.

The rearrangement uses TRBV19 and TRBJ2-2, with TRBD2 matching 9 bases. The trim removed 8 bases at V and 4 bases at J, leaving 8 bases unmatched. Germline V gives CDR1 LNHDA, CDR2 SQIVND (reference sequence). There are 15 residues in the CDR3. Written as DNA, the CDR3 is TGTGCCAGTGTGAGCGGGGGGTCTCGCACCGGGGAGCTGTTTTTT. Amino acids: CASVSGGSRTGELFF.

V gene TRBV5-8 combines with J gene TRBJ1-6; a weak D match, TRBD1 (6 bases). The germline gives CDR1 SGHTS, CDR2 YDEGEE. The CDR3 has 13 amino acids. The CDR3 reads CATSRGMDSPLHF. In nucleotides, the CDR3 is TGTGCTACCTCTAGGGGGATGGATTCACCCCTCCACTTT.

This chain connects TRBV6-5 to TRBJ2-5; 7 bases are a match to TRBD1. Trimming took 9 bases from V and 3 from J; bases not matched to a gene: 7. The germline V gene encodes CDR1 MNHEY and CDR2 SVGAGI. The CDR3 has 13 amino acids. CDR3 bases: TGTGCCAGTGGGACAGCCTCTGAAGAGACCCAGTACTTC. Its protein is CASGTASEETQYF.

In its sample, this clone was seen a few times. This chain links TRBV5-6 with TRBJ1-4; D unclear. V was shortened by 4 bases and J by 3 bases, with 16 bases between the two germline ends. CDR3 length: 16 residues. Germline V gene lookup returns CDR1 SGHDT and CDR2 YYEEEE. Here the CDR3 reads CASSLPRGSANEKLFF. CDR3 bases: TGTGCCAGCAGCCTCCCCCGAGGGTCCGCTAATGAAAAACTGTTTTTT. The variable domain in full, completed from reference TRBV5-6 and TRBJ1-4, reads DAGVTQSPTHLIKTRGQQVTLRCSPKSGHDTVSWYQQALGQGPQFIFQYYEEEERQRGNFPDRFSGHQFPNYSSELNVNALLLGDSALYLCASSLPRGSANEKLFFGSGTQLSVL.

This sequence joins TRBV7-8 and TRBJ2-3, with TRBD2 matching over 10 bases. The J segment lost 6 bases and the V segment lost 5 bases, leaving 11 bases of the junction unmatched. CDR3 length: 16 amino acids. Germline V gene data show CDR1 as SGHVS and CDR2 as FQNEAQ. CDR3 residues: CASSPRRGLASDTQYF. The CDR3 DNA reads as TGTGCCAGCAGCCCTAGACGGGGACTAGCGTCTGATACGCAGTATTTT.

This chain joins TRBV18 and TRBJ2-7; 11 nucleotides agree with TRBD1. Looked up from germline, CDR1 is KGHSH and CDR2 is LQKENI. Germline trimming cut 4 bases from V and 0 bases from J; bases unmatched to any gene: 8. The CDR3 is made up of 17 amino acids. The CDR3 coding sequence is TGTGCCAGCTCACGCCGGGCCGGGACAGGGGGCTCCTACGAGCAGTACTTC. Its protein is CASSRRAGTGGSYEQYF. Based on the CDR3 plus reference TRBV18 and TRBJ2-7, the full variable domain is NAGVMQNPRHLVRRRGQEARLRCSPMKGHSHVYWYRQLPEEGLKFMVYLQKENIIDESGMPKERFSAEFPKEGPSILRIQQVVRGDSAAYFCASSRRAGTGGSYEQYFGPGTRLTVT.

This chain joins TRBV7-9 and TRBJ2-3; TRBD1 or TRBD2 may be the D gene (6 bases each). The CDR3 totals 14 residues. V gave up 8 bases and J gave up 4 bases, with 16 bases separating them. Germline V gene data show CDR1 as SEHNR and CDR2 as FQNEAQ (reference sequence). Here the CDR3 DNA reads TGTGCCAGCGGGGGGCAGTATAGCCCAGATACGCAGTATTTT. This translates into CASGGQYSPDTQYF.

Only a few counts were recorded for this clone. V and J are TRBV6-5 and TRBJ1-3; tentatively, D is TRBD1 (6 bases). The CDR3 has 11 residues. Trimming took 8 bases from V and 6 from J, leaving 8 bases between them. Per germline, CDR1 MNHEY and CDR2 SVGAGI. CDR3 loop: CASYRENTIYF. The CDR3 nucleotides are TGTGCCAGCTACAGGGAAAACACCATATATTTT.

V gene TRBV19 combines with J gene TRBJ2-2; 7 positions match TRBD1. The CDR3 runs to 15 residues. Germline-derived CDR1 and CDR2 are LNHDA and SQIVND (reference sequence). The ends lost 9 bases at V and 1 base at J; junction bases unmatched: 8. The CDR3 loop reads CASLPGQMNTGELFF. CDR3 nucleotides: TGTGCCAGCCTTCCGGGACAGATGAACACCGGGGAGCTGTTTTTT.

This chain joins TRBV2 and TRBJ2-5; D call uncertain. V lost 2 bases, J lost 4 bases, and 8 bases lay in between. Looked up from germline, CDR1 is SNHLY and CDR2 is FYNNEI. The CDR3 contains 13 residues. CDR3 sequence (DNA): TGTGCCAGCAGTGAATCCGCCAGAGAGACCCAGTACTTC. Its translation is CASSESARETQYF.